The 7 T cell receptor beta chains listed next were all sequenced from one sample in a study of OX40 agonist ivuxolimab in advanced cancers. The protocol was immunoSEQ multiplex PCR, while the TCRdb copy is restricted to in-frame clones and leaves out a portion. The sample shows 30,000 to 40,000 clones, about 80% of them seen only once. This sample comprised CD4+ or CD8+ T cells sorted from blood, obtained in a trial of the OX40 agonist ivuxolimab. Every receptor here comes from an adult with an advanced solid tumor such as melanoma, head and neck, liver or kidney cancer.

The rearrangement links TRBV28 to TRBJ2-3; 10 bases line up with TRBD2. Unmatched junction bases numbered 4, after V lost 4 bases and J lost 6 bases. This CDR3 contains 14 residues. Germline CDR1 and CDR2: MDHEN and SYDVKM. The CDR3 nucleotides are TGTGCCAGCAGTTCTAGCGGGAGAGGTGATACGCAGTATTTT. Protein product: CASSSSGRGDTQYF.

The chain recombines TRBV14 with TRBJ1-1, with 7 positions matching TRBD1. V was pared by 6 bases and J by 0 bases, with 7 bases of the junction left unmatched. Germline CDR1 is SGHDN and CDR2 is FVKESK. The CDR3 consists of 15 residues. CDR3 DNA: TGTGCCAGCAGGCCGACAGGGACGATGAACACTGAAGCTTTCTTT. This gives the protein CASRPTGTMNTEAFF. The variable domain in full, completed from reference TRBV14 and TRBJ1-1, reads EAGVTQFPSHSVIEKGQTVTLRCDPISGHDNLYWYRRVMGKEIKFLLHFVKESKQDESGMPNNRFLAERTGGTYSTLKVQPAELEDSGVYFCASRPTGTMNTEAFFGQGTRLTVV.

This sequence joins TRBV6-5 and TRBJ1-1; the D gene is possibly TRBD1 (6 bases). Per germline, CDR1 MNHEY and CDR2 SVGAGI. The length of the CDR3 is 15 residues. V lost 0 bases, J lost 4 bases, and 12 bases lay in between. CDR3 sequence reads: CASSYSTGRSTEAFF. The CDR3 DNA reads as TGTGCCAGCAGTTACTCGACAGGAAGGAGCACTGAAGCTTTCTTT.

The chain carries TRBV14 and TRBJ1-5; D is undetermined. Germline V gene data show CDR1 as SGHDN and CDR2 as FVKESK. With 1 base removed from V and 2 bases from J, the gap between germline ends came to 9 bases. The CDR3 is 15 residues long. The DNA for the CDR3 is TGTGCCAGCAGCCAAGGAGGGCATGGCAATCAGCCCCAGCATTTT. Amino acid sequence: CASSQGGHGNQPQHF.

In this sample, this clone turned up once. The rearrangement uses TRBV6-1 and TRBJ2-5; a possible D gene is TRBD1 (6 bases). In germline, CDR1 is MNHNS, CDR2 SASEGT. The CDR3 length is 14 residues. Trimming pared 7 bases from V and 4 bases from J, leaving 16 bases between. CDR3: CASTERGRGETQYF. The DNA for the CDR3 is TGTGCCAGCACCGAAAGGGGGAGAGGAGAGACCCAGTACTTC.

V is TRBV7-9 and J is TRBJ2-7, with 8 bases aligning to TRBD2. The CDR3 is made up of 13 amino acids. Germline V CDR1 and CDR2: SEHNR, FQNEAQ (reference sequence). J gave up 6 bases and V 5 bases, and 6 bases lay outside the gene matches. CDR3 amino acids: CASSTREVGEQYF. The CDR3 DNA reads as TGTGCCAGCAGCACGCGGGAGGTCGGCGAGCAGTACTTC.

The chain uses TRBV12-5 and TRBJ1-3; TRBD1 matches at 8 bases. The germline V gene encodes CDR1 LGHNT and CDR2 FRNRAP. The ends lost 2 bases at V and 2 bases at J; junction bases unmatched: 11. The CDR3 has 18 amino acids. The CDR3 bases are TGTGCTAGTGGTTTGCTTCCCGGACAGGGAGACGCTGGAAACACCATATATTTT. As protein: CASGLLPGQGDAGNTIYF.